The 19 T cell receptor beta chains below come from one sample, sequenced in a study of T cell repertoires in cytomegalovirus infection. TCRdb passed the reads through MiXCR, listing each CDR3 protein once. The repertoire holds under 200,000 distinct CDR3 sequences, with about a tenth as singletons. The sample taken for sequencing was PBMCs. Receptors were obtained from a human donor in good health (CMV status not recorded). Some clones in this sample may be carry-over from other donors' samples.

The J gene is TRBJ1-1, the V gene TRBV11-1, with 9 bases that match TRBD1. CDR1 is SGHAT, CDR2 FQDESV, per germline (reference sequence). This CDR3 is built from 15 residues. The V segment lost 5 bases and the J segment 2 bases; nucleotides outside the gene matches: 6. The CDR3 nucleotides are TGTGCCAGCAGCAACCAGGACAGGGGCAACACTGAAGCTTTCTTT. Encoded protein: CASSNQDRGNTEAFF.

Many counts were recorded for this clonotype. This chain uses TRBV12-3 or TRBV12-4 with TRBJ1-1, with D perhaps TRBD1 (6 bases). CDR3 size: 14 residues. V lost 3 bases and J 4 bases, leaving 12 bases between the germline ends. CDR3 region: CASSLSGAGTEAFF. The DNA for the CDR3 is TGTGCCAGCAGTTTGTCAGGGGCTGGCACTGAAGCTTTCTTT.

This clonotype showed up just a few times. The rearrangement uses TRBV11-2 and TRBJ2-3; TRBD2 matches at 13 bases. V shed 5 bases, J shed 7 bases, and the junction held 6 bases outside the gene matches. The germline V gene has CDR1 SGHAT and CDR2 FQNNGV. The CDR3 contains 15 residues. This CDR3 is CASSPTSGGVYTQYF. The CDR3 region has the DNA TGTGCCAGCAGCCCAACTAGCGGGGGGGTTTATACGCAGTATTTT.

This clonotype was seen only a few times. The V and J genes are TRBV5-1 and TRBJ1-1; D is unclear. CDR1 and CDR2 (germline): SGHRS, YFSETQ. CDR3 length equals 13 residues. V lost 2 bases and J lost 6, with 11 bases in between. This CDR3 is CASSFLGNSEAFF. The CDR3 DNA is TGCGCCAGCAGCTTTTTGGGGAATTCTGAAGCTTTCTTT. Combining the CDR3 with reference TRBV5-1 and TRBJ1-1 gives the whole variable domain KAGVTQTPRYLIKTRGQQVTLSCSPISGHRSVSWYQQTPGQGLQFLFEYFSETQRNKGNFPGRFSGRQFSNSRSEMNVSTLELGDSALYLCASSFLGNSEAFFGQGTRLTVV.

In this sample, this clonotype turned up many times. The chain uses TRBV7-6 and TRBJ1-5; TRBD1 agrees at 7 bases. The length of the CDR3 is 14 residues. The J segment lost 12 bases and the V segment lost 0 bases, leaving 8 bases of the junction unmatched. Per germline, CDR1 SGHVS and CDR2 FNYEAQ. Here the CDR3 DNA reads TGTGCCAGCAGCTTAGCGAAGGGAGACAGGGACCAGCATTTT. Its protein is CASSLAKGDRDQHF.

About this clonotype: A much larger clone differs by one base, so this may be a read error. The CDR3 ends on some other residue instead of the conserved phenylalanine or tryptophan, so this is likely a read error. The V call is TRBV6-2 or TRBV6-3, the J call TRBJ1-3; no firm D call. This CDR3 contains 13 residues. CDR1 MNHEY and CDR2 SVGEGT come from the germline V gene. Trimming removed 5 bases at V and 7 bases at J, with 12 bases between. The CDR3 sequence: CASSRDQRNTIYL. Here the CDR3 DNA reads TGTGCCAGCAGTAGGGATCAGAGGAACACCATATATCTT.

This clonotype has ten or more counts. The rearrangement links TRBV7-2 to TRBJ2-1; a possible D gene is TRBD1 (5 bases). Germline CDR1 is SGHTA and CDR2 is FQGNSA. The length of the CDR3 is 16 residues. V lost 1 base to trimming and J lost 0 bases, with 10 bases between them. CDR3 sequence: CASSLDRQSSYNEQFF. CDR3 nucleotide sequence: TGTGCCAGCAGCTTAGATCGACAGAGCTCCTACAATGAGCAGTTCTTC.

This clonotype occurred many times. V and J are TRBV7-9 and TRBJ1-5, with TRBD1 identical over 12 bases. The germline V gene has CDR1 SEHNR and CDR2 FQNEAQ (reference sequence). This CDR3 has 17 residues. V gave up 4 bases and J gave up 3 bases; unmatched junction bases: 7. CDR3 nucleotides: TGTGCCAGCAGCTCAGGGACAGGGGGCGTTAACAATCAGCCCCAGCATTTT. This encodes CASSSGTGGVNNQPQHF.

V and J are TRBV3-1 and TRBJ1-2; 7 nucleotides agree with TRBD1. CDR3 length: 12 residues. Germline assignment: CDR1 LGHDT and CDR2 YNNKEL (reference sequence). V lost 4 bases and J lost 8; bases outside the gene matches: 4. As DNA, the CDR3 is TGTGCCAGCAGCCCAGGGGGAAGAGGCTACACCTTC. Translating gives CASSPGGRGYTF. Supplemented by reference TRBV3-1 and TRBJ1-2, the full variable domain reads DTAVSQTPKYLVTQMGNDKSIKCEQNLGHDTMYWYKQDSKKFLKIMFSYNNKELIINETVPNRFSPKSPDKAHLNLHINSLELGDSAVYFCASSPGGRGYTFGSGTRLTVV.

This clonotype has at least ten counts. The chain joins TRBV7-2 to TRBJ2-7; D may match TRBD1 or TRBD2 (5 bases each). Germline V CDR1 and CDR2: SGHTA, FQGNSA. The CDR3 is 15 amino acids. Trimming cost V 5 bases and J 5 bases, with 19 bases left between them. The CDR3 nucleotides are TGTGCCAGCAGCCGAAGGCCACAGTGGGGGAACGAGCAGTACTTC. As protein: CASSRRPQWGNEQYF.

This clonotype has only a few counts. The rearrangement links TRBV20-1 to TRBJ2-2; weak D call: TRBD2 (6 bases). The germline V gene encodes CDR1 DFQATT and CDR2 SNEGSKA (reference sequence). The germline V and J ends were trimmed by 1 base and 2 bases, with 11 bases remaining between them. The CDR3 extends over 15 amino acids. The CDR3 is CSARGGSGNTGELFF. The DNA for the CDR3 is TGCAGTGCTAGAGGAGGTAGCGGTAACACCGGGGAGCTGTTTTTT.

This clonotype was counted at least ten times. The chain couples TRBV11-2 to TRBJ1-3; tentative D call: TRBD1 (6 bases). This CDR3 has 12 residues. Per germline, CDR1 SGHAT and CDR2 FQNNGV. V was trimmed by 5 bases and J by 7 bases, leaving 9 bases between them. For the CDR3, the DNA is TGTGCCAGCAGCCAGCAGGGGAACACCATATATTTT. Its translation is CASSQQGNTIYF.

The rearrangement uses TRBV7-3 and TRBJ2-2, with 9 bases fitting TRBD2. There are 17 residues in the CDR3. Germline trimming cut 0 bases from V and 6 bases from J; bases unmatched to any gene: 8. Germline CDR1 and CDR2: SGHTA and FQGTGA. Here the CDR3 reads CASSLTSAGGPAGELFF. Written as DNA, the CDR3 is TGTGCCAGCAGCTTAACCTCTGCGGGAGGGCCCGCCGGGGAGCTGTTTTTT.

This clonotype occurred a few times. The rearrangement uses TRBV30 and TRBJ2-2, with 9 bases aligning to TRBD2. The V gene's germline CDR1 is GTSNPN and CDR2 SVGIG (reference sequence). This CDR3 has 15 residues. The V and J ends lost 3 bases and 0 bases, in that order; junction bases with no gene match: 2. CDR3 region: CAWRAGGANTGELFF. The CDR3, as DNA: TGTGCCTGGAGAGCGGGGGGCGCGAACACCGGGGAGCTGTTTTTT. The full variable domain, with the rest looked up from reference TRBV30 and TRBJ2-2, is SQTIHQWPATLVQPVGSPLSLECTVEGTSNPNLYWYRQAAGRGLQLLFYSVGIGQISSEVPQNLSASRPQDRQFILSSKKLLLSDSGFYLCAWRAGGANTGELFFGEGSRLTVL.

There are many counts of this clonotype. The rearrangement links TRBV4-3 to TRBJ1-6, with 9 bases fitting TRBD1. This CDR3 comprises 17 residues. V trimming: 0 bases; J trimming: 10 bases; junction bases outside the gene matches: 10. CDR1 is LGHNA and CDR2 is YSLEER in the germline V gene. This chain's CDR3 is CASSQDLPGQGQSPLHF. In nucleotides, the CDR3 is TGCGCCAGCAGCCAAGATTTACCGGGACAGGGTCAATCACCCCTCCACTTT.

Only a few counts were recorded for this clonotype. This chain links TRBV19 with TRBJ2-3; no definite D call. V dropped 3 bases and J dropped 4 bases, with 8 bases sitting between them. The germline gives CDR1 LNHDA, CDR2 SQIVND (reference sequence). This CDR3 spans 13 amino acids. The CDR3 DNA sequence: TGTGCCAGTAGTATGTTCCTCTCAGATACGCAGTATTTT. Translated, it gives CASSMFLSDTQYF.

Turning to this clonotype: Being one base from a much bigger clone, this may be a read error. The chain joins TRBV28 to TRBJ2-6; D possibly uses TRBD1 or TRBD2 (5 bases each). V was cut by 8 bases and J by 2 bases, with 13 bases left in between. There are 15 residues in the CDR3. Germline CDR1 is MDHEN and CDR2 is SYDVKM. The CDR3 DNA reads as TGTGCCAGCGAATCCGAGGGACCTGGGGCCAACGTCCTGACTTTC. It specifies CASESEGPGANVLTF. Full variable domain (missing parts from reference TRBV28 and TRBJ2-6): DVKVTQSSRYLVKRTGEKVFLECVQDMDHENMFWYRQDPGLGLRLIYFSYDVKMKEKGDIPEGYSVSREKKERFSLILESASTNQTSMYLCASESEGPGANVLTFGAGSRLTVL.

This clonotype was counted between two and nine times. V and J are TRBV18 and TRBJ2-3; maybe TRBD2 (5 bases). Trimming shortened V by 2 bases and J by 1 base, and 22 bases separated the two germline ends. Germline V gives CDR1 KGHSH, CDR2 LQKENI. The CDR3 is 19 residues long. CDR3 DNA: TGTGCCAGCTCACCATCCGGCCCCGTCTGGCGGGCCCGCACAGATACGCAGTATTTT. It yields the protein CASSPSGPVWRARTDTQYF.

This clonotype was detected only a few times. CDR3 bases: TGTGCCAGTATCTCAGGATCCTATGGCTACACCTTC. As protein: CASISGSYGYTF. The gene calls are TRBV19 and TRBJ1-2, with no clear D. Looked up from germline, CDR1 is LNHDA and CDR2 is SQIVND (reference sequence). The V end was cut by 7 bases, the J end by 4 bases, with 10 bases between. The CDR3 is made up of 12 amino acids.